This TCR beta chain is from a study of blood T cell dynamics during melanoma immunotherapy. Study in general: Patients with metastatic melanoma got pembrolizumab or nivolumab-ipilimumab as first-line care.

Documented time point: pre-treatment baseline. At 12 weeks after first infusion, RECIST 1.1 defined response for most patients. Patients had no prior systemic cancer treatment, immunosuppressants or other active cancers. The data were produced by immunoSEQ multiplex PCR, yet TCRdb's version contains in-frame clones alone and is incomplete. Altogether 9,500 or so clones are present, about 91% being singletons, with the ten largest covering roughly 7.4%. Sequencing used blood, obtained from a patient treated with checkpoint blockade. The receptor was isolated from a human donor with melanoma.

In DNA, the CDR3 is TGCGCCAGCAGCCAAGATCGGGACGGAAACTATGGCTACACCTTC. Its protein is CASSQDRDGNYGYTF. This chain joins TRBV4-1 and TRBJ1-2; possibly TRBD1 for D (5 bases). This CDR3 region has 15 residues. Trimming left V 0 bases short and J 2 bases short, with 10 bases between. Germline loops: CDR1 MGHRA, CDR2 YSYEKL.